The clone carrying this T cell receptor (beta chain) came up once. The sample belongs to a study of blood T cell repertoires in COVID-19. At the level of the study: The origin of the acute and convalescent COVID-19 samples was the United States, Italy and Spain. PBMCs, B-cell-depleted T cells, or T cells provided the cDNA or gDNA that made up the material.

The table came from immunoSEQ multiplex PCR; TCRdb's copy has only in-frame clones and leaves some out. The sample has about 480,000 clones; about 89% are singletons. Germline values: CDR1 SGHDT, CDR2 YYEEEE. After removal of 4 bases from V and 2 bases from J, the junction contained 6 bases not matched to a gene. This CDR3 has 16 residues. In Seattle, patients joined the study during active infection and were tracked longitudinally. V usage is TRBV5-6 and J usage is TRBJ2-2; TRBD2 matches at 9 bases. The sample taken for sequencing was peripheral blood. The sequence was obtained from a woman aged 50 to 60 with COVID-19, enrolled during active disease. The chain's CDR3 is CASSRAGGPNTGELFF. Written as DNA, the CDR3 is TGTGCCAGCAGCCGAGCGGGGGGCCCTAACACCGGGGAGCTGTTTTTT.